The rows below give T cell receptor beta chains drawn from one sample of a study of CD8+CD57+ T cells in acquired aplastic anemia. MiXCR was run by TCRdb on the reads, yielding one entry per CDR3 protein. Among some 200,000 distinct CDR3 sequences listed, 61% were seen once. The sequenced material came from sorted CD4+, CD8+, or CD8+CD57+ T cells (not recorded which) from PBMCs. The receptors originated from a human donor in good health. CDR3s include the opening cysteine and the closing phenylalanine or tryptophan. D genes are given only for firm matches. Clone size is not always given. Where it is, it says once, few, many or a class for expanded clones.

d_call	v_call	j_call	clone_size	cdr3_aa	cdr3_nt
NA	TRBV10-3	TRBJ1-5	once	CASRGGGQPQHF	TGTGCCTCCCGCGGGGGGGGTCAGCCCCAGCATTTT
NA	TRBV2	TRBJ1-5	NA	CASSESGYQPQHF	TGTGCCAGCAGTGAATCAGGCTATCAGCCCCAGCATTTT
NA	TRBV20-1	TRBJ2-7	NA	CSASLGVNSEQYF	TGCAGTGCTTCATTAGGGGTCAACAGCGAGCAGTACTTC
TRBD1	TRBV7-6	TRBJ1-1	many	CASSPRAGGLNTEAFF	TGTGCCAGCAGCCCTAGGGCAGGGGGATTGAACACTGAAGCTTTCTTT
NA	TRBV14	TRBJ2-5	few	CASSIFGETQYF	TGTGCCAGCAGCATATTCGGGGAGACCCAGTACTTC
TRBD1	TRBV7-6	TRBJ2-3	NA	CASSLGDRGDTQYF	TGTGCCAGCAGCTTAGGGGACAGGGGTGATACGCAGTATTTT
TRBD1	TRBV7-6	TRBJ2-7	NA	CASSETGTGAYEQYF	TGTGCCAGCAGCGAAACGGGGACAGGGGCCTACGAGCAGTACTTC
NA	TRBV7-4	TRBJ2-1	once	CASSLRGPVNEQFF	TGTGCCAGCAGCTTAAGGGGACCAGTTAATGAGCAGTTCTTC
NA	TRBV5-1	TRBJ1-6	NA	CASRSTTANSPLHF	TGCGCCAGCAGGTCGACCACAGCCAATTCACCCCTCCACTTT
TRBD1	TRBV13	TRBJ1-4	many	CASSPPGGQAEKLFF	TGTGCCAGCAGCCCCCCCGGGGGACAGGCGGAAAAACTGTTTTTT
NA	TRBV25-1	TRBJ1-4	NA	CASSDGGVGEKLFF	TGTGCCAGCAGTGACGGGGGGGTTGGGGAAAAACTGTTTTTT
NA	TRBV7-3	TRBJ2-1	NA	CASTFTGYNEQFF	TGTGCCAGCACCTTCACCGGGTACAATGAGCAGTTCTTC
NA	TRBV15	TRBJ1-2	few	CATSRPTEYGYTF	TGTGCCACCAGCAGACCTACAGAGTATGGCTACACCTTC
NA	TRBV10-3	TRBJ1-5	many	CAISEYGSGQPFNQPQHF	TGTGCCATCAGTGAGTATGGTTCTGGACAGCCATTCAATCAGCCCCAGCATTTT
TRBD1	TRBV20-1	TRBJ2-7	NA	CSADPTGASEQYF	TGCAGTGCCGACCCAACAGGGGCCTCCGAGCAGTACTTC
TRBD2	TRBV13	TRBJ2-1	NA	CASSLLVVAGASPEQFF	TGTGCCAGCAGTTTATTGGTGGTAGCGGGAGCATCCCCTGAGCAGTTCTTC
TRBD1	TRBV20-1	TRBJ2-1	many	CSASPDRVEGNEQFF	TGCAGTGCTAGCCCAGACAGGGTAGAGGGCAATGAGCAGTTCTTC
NA	TRBV19	TRBJ2-1	NA	CASSIEGRYNEQFF	TGTGCCAGTAGTATAGAGGGGCGCTACAATGAGCAGTTCTTC
NA	TRBV20-1	TRBJ2-3	NA	CSAPEEVSDTQYF	TGCAGTGCCCCTGAAGAGGTGTCAGATACGCAGTATTTT
NA	TRBV30	TRBJ2-7	many	CAWTALLAPQADEQYF	TGTGCCTGGACCGCCCTTCTCGCCCCCCAGGCAGACGAGCAGTACTTC
NA	TRBV20-1	TRBJ2-1	NA	CSATRNERFF	TGCAGTGCGACTAGGAATGAGCGGTTCTTC
NA	TRBV7-2	TRBJ1-2	NA	CASSLGQGGNYGYTF	TGTGCCAGCAGCTTAGGCCAGGGCGGTAACTATGGCTACACCTTC
TRBD1	TRBV20-1	TRBJ1-1	many	CSARDGTRGDTEAFF	TGCAGTGCTAGAGATGGGACCAGGGGGGACACTGAAGCTTTCTTT
TRBD2	TRBV6-1	TRBJ2-5	NA	CASSEATSGIQETQYF	TGTGCCAGCAGTGAGGCGACTAGCGGGATCCAAGAGACCCAGTACTTC
NA	TRBV7-9	TRBJ2-1	NA	CASSFPDGRSYNEQFF	TGTGCCAGCAGCTTCCCGGACGGGAGATCCTACAATGAGCAGTTCTTC
NA	TRBV29-1	TRBJ2-5	NA	CSVEPTIDAQYF	TGCAGCGTTGAACCCACCATTGACGCCCAGTACTTC
NA	TRBV2	TRBJ1-1	NA	CASRPGRLNTEAFF	TGTGCCAGCAGACCAGGACGGCTGAACACTGAAGCTTTCTTT
TRBD2	TRBV7-2	TRBJ2-1	once	CASSVTSGGALEQFF	TGTGCCAGCAGCGTTACTAGCGGGGGGGCTTTGGAGCAGTTCTTC
NA	TRBV5-1	TRBJ1-1	many	CASSDGGHPGGEAFF	TGCGCCAGCAGCGACGGGGGACACCCCGGGGGTGAAGCTTTCTTT
NA	TRBV7-2	TRBJ1-6	NA	CASSLEGWGSPLHF	TGTGCCAGCAGCTTAGAGGGGTGGGGGTCACCCCTCCACTTT
NA	TRBV29-1	TRBJ2-5	once	CSVGAGGGETQYF	TGCAGCGTTGGGGCTGGGGGCGGAGAGACCCAGTACTTC
TRBD2	TRBV10-3	TRBJ2-7	NA	CASSQVRGLAYEQYF	TGTGCCAGCAGTCAGGTCCGCGGACTAGCCTACGAGCAGTACTTC
TRBD2	TRBV14	TRBJ2-7	NA	CASSLLASGASYEQYF	TGTGCCAGCAGCCTACTGGCTAGCGGGGCGTCCTACGAGCAGTACTTC
NA	TRBV4-1	TRBJ1-1	many	CASSPGEENTEAFF	TGCGCCAGCAGCCCCGGCGAAGAGAACACTGAAGCTTTCTTT
NA	TRBV20-1	TRBJ2-7	once	CSARDVEGYEQYF	TGCAGTGCTAGAGATGTCGAGGGGTACGAGCAGTACTTC
TRBD1	TRBV2	TRBJ1-5	NA	CASSERQGLSQPQHF	TGTGCCAGCAGTGAACGACAGGGTCTGAGTCAGCCCCAGCATTTT
TRBD1	TRBV20-1	TRBJ2-7	NA	CSARIRDRGPLEYF	TGCAGTGCTAGAATCAGGGACAGGGGGCCCCTGGAGTACTTC
NA	TRBV7-3	TRBJ2-2	NA	CASSPQSTGELFF	TGTGCCAGCAGCCCCCAATCGACCGGGGAGCTGTTTTTT
NA	TRBV29-1	TRBJ2-1	NA	CSVEGRYPSSYNEQFF	TGCAGCGTTGAAGGCCGGTACCCGAGCTCCTACAATGAGCAGTTCTTC
NA	TRBV5-5	TRBJ2-7	NA	CACSQGAGGLSYEQYF	TGTGCCTGCAGCCAGGGGGCGGGAGGTTTGTCCTACGAGCAGTACTTC
NA	TRBV24-1	TRBJ1-5	once	CATAGGGTWDQPQHF	TGTGCCACCGCGGGGGGAGGAACCTGGGATCAGCCCCAGCATTTT
NA	TRBV2	TRBJ1-2	NA	CASSSPPREMNGYTF	TGTGCCAGCAGTTCACCCCCGAGGGAAATGAATGGCTACACCTTC
NA	TRBV7-9	TRBJ2-7	NA	CASSLGNPGGEQYF	TGTGCCAGCAGCTTAGGTAACCCCGGGGGCGAGCAGTACTTC
NA	TRBV5-6	TRBJ2-7	NA	CASSLVTVREQYF	TGTGCCAGCAGCTTGGTGACGGTACGCGAGCAGTACTTC
NA	TRBV24-1	TRBJ2-3	NA	CATSDIKDSTDTQYF	TGTGCCACCAGTGATATTAAAGACAGCACAGATACGCAGTATTTT
TRBD1	TRBV7-6	TRBJ2-2	many	CASSPTPPLRTGDTGELFF	TGTGCCAGCAGCCCAACCCCGCCGCTTCGGACAGGGGACACCGGGGAGCTGTTTTTT